This T cell receptor beta chain was profiled in a study of T cells in Graves' hyperthyroidism and ophthalmopathy. Study details: Sampling of peripheral blood happened at initial diagnosis, prior to any treatment. General study findings and limits: Using 13 V-J features, a model discriminated ophthalmopathy from stable hyperthyroidism.

Exclusions: uncontrolled infection, other autoimmune disease, pregnancy, lactation. Approximately 10 ml of fresh peripheral blood supplied the PBMCs. TCR beta CDR3 regions were amplified from RNA. Using the HTBI primer set, a first-round RT-PCR was run on the TCR CDR3. TCRdb fed the multiplex PCR reads into MiXCR, producing one record per CDR3 protein. The table shows around 600,000 distinct CDR3 sequences, with about 15% occurring only once. Germline-derived CDR1 and CDR2 are MDHEN and SYDVKM. This CDR3 has 16 amino acids. V lost 5 bases and J lost 0, with 13 bases in between. This clonotype was seen a few times. Its specificity is not known.

This clonotype was sampled from a woman in her forties or fifties with Graves' ophthalmopathy. The sample comprised blood. The chain has TRBV28 and TRBJ1-4; no reliable D call. CDR3 DNA sequence: TGTGCCAGCAGTCAGGCCCAGCGATCAACTAATGAAAAACTGTTTTTT. Residues: CASSQAQRSTNEKLFF.